A single TCR beta chain is shown here with its context. The antigen is not known. This sample stems from a study of T cells in Graves' hyperthyroidism and ophthalmopathy. Study-level points and caveats: Most clonotypes that expanded in the thyroid above 0.001 also showed up in blood.

V lost 0 bases to trimming and J lost 1 base, with 10 bases between them. The germline CDR1 and CDR2 sequences are LGHNA and YSLEER. CDR3 length: 15 residues. Subjects with ophthalmopathy showed a Clinical Activity Score no lower than 3, a NOSPECS grade no lower than 4, and a duration shorter than 3 months. Exclusions: uncontrolled infection, other autoimmune disease, pregnancy, lactation. The diagnostic basis comprised clinical symptoms, serum thyroxine and TRAb, thyroid ultrasound and orbital computed tomography. Amplification yielded TCR beta CDR3 regions, with RNA transcripts as the source. With the HTBI primer set, the TCR CDR3 went through a first round of RT-PCR. TCRdb used MiXCR to reprocess the multiplex PCR reads, holding one entry per CDR3 protein. The sample holds some 360,000 distinct CDR3 sequences, around a sixth seen once.

V gene TRBV4-3 combines with J gene TRBJ2-7; either TRBD1 or TRBD2 may supply D (5 bases each). The source is a woman between 40 and 50 years old with Graves' ophthalmopathy. What was sequenced was blood. CDR3 DNA: TGCGCCAGCAGCCAAGACTGGGACCAATCCTACGAGCAGTACTTC. It translates to CASSQDWDQSYEQYF.